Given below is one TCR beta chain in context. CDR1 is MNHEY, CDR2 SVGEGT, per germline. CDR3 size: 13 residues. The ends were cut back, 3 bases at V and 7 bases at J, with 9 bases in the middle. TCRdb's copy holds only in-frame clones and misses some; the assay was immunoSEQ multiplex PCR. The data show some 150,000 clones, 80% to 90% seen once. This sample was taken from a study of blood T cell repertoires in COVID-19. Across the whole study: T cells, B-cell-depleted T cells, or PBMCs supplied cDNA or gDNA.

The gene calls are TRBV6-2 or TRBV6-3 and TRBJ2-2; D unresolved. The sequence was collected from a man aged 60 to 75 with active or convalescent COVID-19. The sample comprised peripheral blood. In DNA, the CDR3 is TGTGCCAGCAGTTATTTTTCAGGCGGGGAGCTGTTTTTT. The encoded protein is CASSYFSGGELFF.